Presented here are 9 T cell receptor beta chains from one specimen sequenced in a study of CXCR3-negative and CXCR3-positive naive CD8 T cells. No antigen has been assigned to these receptors. General observations from the study: Comparison of naive cells showed more hydrophobic TRB CDR3s in CXCR3-positive than in CXCR3-negative naive cells.

UMI-tagged TRB cDNA libraries were built via 5' RACE. TCRdb derives one entry per CDR3 protein from the 5' RACE reads, leaving out DNA. Its listing shows 100,000 or so distinct CDR3 sequences. Material: naive CXCR3+ CD8+ T cells from blood. Indicated subset: CD45RO-CCR7+CD27+CD95- naive CD8+ T cells expressing CXCR3 (TNR3+). These receptors all stem from a human donor in good health. Some clones in this sample may be carry-over from other donors' samples.

This chain connects TRBV5-1 to TRBJ2-2; TCRdb lists TRBD1, though no DNA is available to test this call. The CDR3 sequence is 14 residues long. Germline V CDR1 and CDR2: SGHRS, YFSETQ. The CDR3 protein is CASSPGRHTGELFF.

This chain joins TRBV29-1 and TRBJ2-1. The CDR3 has 15 amino acids. CDR1 is SQVTM, CDR2 ANQGSEA, per germline. The chain's CDR3 is CSVDVSAISYNEQFF.

The chain carries TRBV29-1 and TRBJ2-7. The V gene's germline CDR1 is SQVTM and CDR2 ANQGSEA. The CDR3 runs to 12 residues. The CDR3 sequence is CSVIHPNYEQYF.

The J gene is TRBJ2-7, the V gene TRBV4-1; the TCRdb D gene call, TRBD1, has no DNA to confirm it. This CDR3 contains 14 residues. CDR1 is MGHRA, CDR2 YSYEKL, per germline. The CDR3 here is CASSQGRGGYEQYF.

The chain is built from TRBV11-3 and TRBJ1-1; with no DNA, the TCRdb D assignment of TRBD1 cannot be verified. The length of the CDR3 is 14 residues. CDR1 is SGHNT and CDR2 is YENEEA in the germline V gene. Here the CDR3 reads CASSSGQWNTEAFF.

The chain is built from TRBV24-1 and TRBJ2-6; TCRdb outputs TRBD2, but without DNA this stays unchecked. Germline CDR1 reads KGHDR; CDR2 reads SFDVKD. This CDR3 has 11 residues. CDR3: CATSDRRVLTF.

The gene calls are TRBV5-6 and TRBJ2-2; TCRdb gives TRBD2 as the D gene, but with no DNA this cannot be confirmed. The CDR3 runs 16 residues. CDR1 and CDR2 from the germline V gene are SGHDT and YYEEEE. CDR3 loop: CASSDGLAKNTGELFF.

V usage is TRBV11-3 and J usage is TRBJ2-7. Germline V lookup: CDR1 SGHNT, CDR2 YENEEA. The CDR3 has 12 amino acids. The CDR3 here is CASSIDAYEQYF.

The gene calls are TRBV5-1 and TRBJ1-1. Germline CDR1 and CDR2: SGHRS and YFSETQ. The CDR3 extends over 13 amino acids. CDR3 amino acids: CASSYSRATEAFF.